Listed here are 25 T cell receptor beta chains from one sample, sequenced in a study of neoadjuvant anti-PD-1 for oral cavity cancer. Some clones are missing from TCRdb's copy, which holds only in-frame ones; the method was immunoSEQ multiplex PCR. The table includes roughly 60,000 clones, 65% to 85% detected once. The material sequenced was PBMCs, taken before nivolumab (anti-PD-1) treatment. The receptors originated from a person between 35 and 79 years old with oral cavity squamous cell carcinoma.

V is TRBV6-5 and J is TRBJ2-2, with a weak D call TRBD1 (5 bases). V dropped 6 bases and J dropped 5 bases, with 13 bases sitting between them. The CDR3 covers 14 residues. CDR1 MNHEY and CDR2 SVGAGI come from the germline V gene. The CDR3 sequence: CASRLGAGTGELFF. CDR3 nucleotides: TGTGCCAGCAGATTAGGGGCTGGGACCGGGGAGCTGTTTTTT.

In DNA form, the CDR3 reads TGTGCCAGCAGCCAAGATCGGGCCCAAGAGACCCAGTACTTC. It specifies CASSQDRAQETQYF. The V and J genes are TRBV14 and TRBJ2-5; no clear D gene. Germline CDR1 reads SGHDN; CDR2 reads FVKESK. This CDR3 region has 14 residues. V was cut by 0 bases and J by 1 base, with 6 bases left in between.

The chain is built from TRBV5-1 and TRBJ1-2; maybe TRBD1 (5 bases). V was trimmed by 0 bases and J by 11 bases, leaving 8 bases between them. CDR3 length: 11 residues. The germline V gene encodes CDR1 SGHRS and CDR2 YFSETQ. CDR3 bases: TGCGCCAGCAGCTTGGGTGGGGGATACACCTTC. It is translated as CASSLGGGYTF.

The chain couples TRBV7-8 to TRBJ2-2; D not resolved. The CDR3 consists of 12 residues. V was clipped by 5 bases and J by 0 bases, with 1 base between them. Germline-derived CDR1 and CDR2 are SGHVS and FQNEAQ. CDR3 amino acids: CASSTNTGELFF. The CDR3 DNA is TGTGCCAGCAGCACGAACACCGGGGAGCTGTTTTTT.

The chain couples TRBV27 to TRBJ2-7; D is perhaps TRBD2 (6 bases). V was trimmed by 4 bases and J by 6 bases, leaving 13 bases between them. Germline V CDR1 and CDR2: MNHEY, SMNVEV (reference sequence). The CDR3 has 13 residues. CDR3 region: CASSSNGLSEQYF. The CDR3, as DNA: TGTGCCAGCAGTTCTAACGGACTATCCGAGCAGTACTTC.

This clone appeared once. The chain uses TRBV14 and TRBJ2-5; the D is unclear. V was cut by 2 bases and J by 0 bases, with 1 base left in between. The CDR3 consists of 12 residues. The germline V gene encodes CDR1 SGHDN and CDR2 FVKESK. The CDR3 DNA reads as TGTGCCAGCAGCCAAAACCAAGAGACCCAGTACTTC. It yields the protein CASSQNQETQYF.

The chain joins TRBV29-1 to TRBJ2-3, with 7 nucleotides matching TRBD2. In germline, CDR1 is SQVTM, CDR2 ANQGSEA. The CDR3 is 15 residues long. V dropped 5 bases and J dropped 3; count of bases not matched to a gene: 11. The CDR3 DNA is TGCAGCGTTTACGGTGTCAGGGAGGGTACAGATACGCAGTATTTT. Encoded protein: CSVYGVREGTDTQYF.

The chain employs TRBV4-1 and TRBJ2-3; the match to TRBD2 covers 8 bases. Germline lookup yields CDR1 MGHRA and CDR2 YSYEKL. There are 16 residues in the CDR3. J gave up 2 bases and V 1 base, and 5 bases lay outside the gene matches. CDR3 nucleotides: TGCGCCAGCAGCCAAGTATTAGCGGGGTCCACAGATACGCAGTATTTT. Translating it yields CASSQVLAGSTDTQYF.

The rearrangement joins TRBV29-1 to TRBJ2-3; D is undetermined. CDR3 length equals 12 residues. Deletions cut 6 bases from V and 6 bases from J, with 13 bases between. Germline V gene data show CDR1 as SQVTM and CDR2 as ANQGSEA. Here the CDR3 reads CSVSGSGDTQYF. CDR3 coding DNA: TGCAGCGTCTCCGGCTCCGGGGATACGCAGTATTTT.

The V and J genes are TRBV5-6 and TRBJ1-6, with TRBD1 matching over 7 bases. Looked up from germline, CDR1 is SGHDT and CDR2 is YYEEEE. The V and J ends lost 4 bases and 7 bases, in that order; junction bases with no gene match: 14. The CDR3 has 17 amino acids. Written as DNA, the CDR3 is TGTGCCAGCAGCCCTCCCCACCGACAGGGATCAAATTCACCCCTCCACTTT. Amino acid sequence: CASSPPHRQGSNSPLHF.

This chain uses TRBV7-9 with TRBJ1-2; D perhaps matches TRBD1 (5 bases). This CDR3 is built from 14 residues. From germline, CDR1 is SEHNR and CDR2 FQNEAQ (reference sequence). V lost 7 bases and J 2 bases, leaving 14 bases between the germline ends. CDR3 amino acids: CASTPDRENYGYTF. The DNA for the CDR3 is TGTGCCAGCACCCCCGACAGAGAAAACTATGGCTACACCTTC.

V usage is TRBV2 and J usage is TRBJ1-1; 7 bases line up with TRBD1. CDR3 length equals 14 residues. V gave up 8 bases and J gave up 5 bases; unmatched junction bases: 11. CDR1 and CDR2 from the germline V gene are SNHLY and FYNNEI. The CDR3 loop reads CASSRPTGETEAFF. CDR3 DNA sequence: TGTGCCAGCTCTCGTCCTACAGGGGAGACTGAAGCTTTCTTT.

The chain joins TRBV27 to TRBJ2-7; D may be TRBD1 (6 bases). The CDR3 covers 15 residues. Germline CDR1 MNHEY, CDR2 SMNVEV (reference sequence). Trimming stripped 4 bases from V and 3 bases from J, with 16 bases between. The CDR3 region has the DNA TGTGCCAGCAGTTCGGACAGTACCCTAGGCTACGAGCAGTACTTC. Translating gives CASSSDSTLGYEQYF.

This clone was observed a few times. V usage is TRBV6-5 and J usage is TRBJ1-3; the D gene is possibly TRBD1 (6 bases). V was shortened by 0 bases and J by 0 bases, with 9 bases between the two germline ends. Germline V lookup: CDR1 MNHEY, CDR2 SVGAGI. The length of the CDR3 is 16 residues. The CDR3 DNA reads TGTGCCAGCAGTTACTCGACAGGTACCTCTGGAAACACCATATATTTT. Translating it yields CASSYSTGTSGNTIYF.

This clone was seen a handful of times. The chain recombines TRBV27 with TRBJ1-5; a weak D match, TRBD1 (5 bases). The germline V gene encodes CDR1 MNHEY and CDR2 SMNVEV (reference sequence). With 6 bases removed from V and 5 bases from J, the gap between germline ends came to 11 bases. CDR3 length: 13 residues. The CDR3 here is CASRLWGDQPQHF. For the CDR3, the DNA is TGTGCCAGCAGACTTTGGGGGGATCAGCCCCAGCATTTT.

The chain combines TRBV19 with TRBJ2-5, with D tentatively TRBD1 or TRBD2 (5 bases each). Germline CDR1 is LNHDA and CDR2 is SQIVND (reference sequence). The CDR3 length is 12 residues. The CDR3 DNA is TGTGCTACCCGGGGCCTCGGGGAGACCCAGTACTTC. Amino acid sequence: CATRGLGETQYF.

V and J are TRBV4-1 and TRBJ2-3; D possibly corresponds to TRBD2 (6 bases). V was shortened by 0 bases and J by 5 bases, with 12 bases between the two germline ends. The CDR3 runs 15 residues. Germline lookup yields CDR1 MGHRA and CDR2 YSYEKL. CDR3 nucleotides: TGCGCCAGCAGCCAAGATCTGAGGAGGGGAGATACGCAGTATTTT. Protein: CASSQDLRRGDTQYF.

This clone has only a few counts. This chain connects TRBV18 to TRBJ2-2; no firm D call. Germline CDR1 is KGHSH and CDR2 is LQKENI. The germline V and J ends were trimmed by 3 bases and 4 bases, with 9 bases remaining between them. The CDR3 is 14 residues long. CDR3 protein: CASSPTWGTGELFF. DNA for the CDR3: TGTGCCAGCTCACCCACTTGGGGCACCGGGGAGCTGTTTTTT.

The gene calls are TRBV7-8 and TRBJ2-1; tentative D call: TRBD1 (6 bases). Trimming left V 0 bases short and J 12 bases short, with 18 bases between. Germline-derived CDR1 and CDR2 are SGHVS and FQNEAQ. The CDR3 is made up of 15 amino acids. For the CDR3, the DNA is TGTGCCAGCAGCTTAGCGTCGGAAAAGACAGGTTGGCAGTTCTTC. Its protein product is CASSLASEKTGWQFF.

This clone was counted a few times. The chain links TRBV6-5 to TRBJ1-2; tentative D call: TRBD1 (5 bases). This CDR3 contains 13 residues. The germline V gene has CDR1 MNHEY and CDR2 SVGAGI. Between the trimmed V and J ends, which lost 5 bases and 4 bases, there was a span of 11 bases. CDR3 DNA sequence: TGTGCCAGCAGTCTCCGGGACGGCTATGGCTACACCTTC. This codes for CASSLRDGYGYTF.

The rearrangement links TRBV6-5 to TRBJ1-1; no reliable D call. Germline V lookup: CDR1 MNHEY, CDR2 SVGAGI. The CDR3 totals 13 residues. V was trimmed by 6 bases and J by 1 base, leaving 9 bases between them. The DNA of the CDR3 is TGTGCCAGCAGGTCGGGGAGGAACACTGAAGCTTTCTTT. Its protein product is CASRSGRNTEAFF.

The chain links TRBV10-1 to TRBJ2-1; 8 bases line up with TRBD2. With V trimmed by 5 bases and J by 7 bases, 10 bases remained unmatched. The CDR3 has 15 residues. Germline CDR1 reads WNHNN; CDR2 reads SYGVQD (reference sequence). CDR3 nucleotide sequence: TGCGCCAGCAGTTCCTCGGCTAGCGGGCAGAATGAGCAGTTCTTC. Its protein is CASSSSASGQNEQFF.

This clone has a handful of counts. One end of the junction is discordant with germline, which a read error may explain. The chain recombines TRBV2 with TRBJ2-7; 8 bases are shared with TRBD2. CDR3 length: 16 residues. Germline assignment: CDR1 SNHLY and CDR2 FYNNEI. In DNA, the CDR3 is TGTGCCAGCACTGAAGGGTGGGCTAGCGGGCCCTACGAGCAGTACTTC. It yields the protein CASTEGWASGPYEQYF.

This clone was observed a handful of times. The DNA for the CDR3 is TGTGCCAGCACCCACAGGGATGGGAGGACTGAAGCTTTCTTT. Residues: CASTHRDGRTEAFF. The chain has TRBV9 and TRBJ1-1, with D possibly matching TRBD1 (6 bases). Trimming shortened V by 6 bases and J by 5 bases, and 17 bases separated the two germline ends. Germline CDR1 and CDR2: SGDLS and YYNGEE. The CDR3 is made up of 14 amino acids. Full variable domain (outside the CDR3, taken from reference TRBV9 and TRBJ1-1): DSGVTQTPKHLITATGQRVTLRCSPRSGDLSVYWYQQSLDQGLQFLIQYYNGEERAKGNILERFSAQQFPDLHSELNLSSLELGDSALYFCASTHRDGRTEAFFGQGTRLTVV.

The chain uses TRBV2 and TRBJ2-1, with TRBD2 matching 16 bases. Germline V lookup: CDR1 SNHLY, CDR2 FYNNEI. V was clipped by 6 bases and J by 5 bases; unmatched bases: 1. The CDR3 is 15 amino acids. The CDR3, as DNA: TGTGCCAGCAGAGGGACTAGCGGGAGGGACAATGAGCAGTTCTTC. It specifies CASRGTSGRDNEQFF.